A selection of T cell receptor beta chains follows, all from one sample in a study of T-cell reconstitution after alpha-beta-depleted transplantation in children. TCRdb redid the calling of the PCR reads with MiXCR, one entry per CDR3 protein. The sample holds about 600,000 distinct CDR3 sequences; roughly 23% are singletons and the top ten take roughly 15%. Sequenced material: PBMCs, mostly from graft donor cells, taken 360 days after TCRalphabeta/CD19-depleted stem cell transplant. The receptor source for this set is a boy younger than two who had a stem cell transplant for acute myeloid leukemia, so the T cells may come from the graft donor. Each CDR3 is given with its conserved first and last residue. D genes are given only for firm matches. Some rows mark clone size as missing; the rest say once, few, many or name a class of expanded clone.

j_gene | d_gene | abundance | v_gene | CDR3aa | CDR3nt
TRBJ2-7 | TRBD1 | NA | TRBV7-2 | CASSSTDRGREQYF | TGTGCCAGCAGCTCCACTGACAGGGGGCGCGAGCAGTACTTC
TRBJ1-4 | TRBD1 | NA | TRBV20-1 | CSATDRGFATNEKLFF | TGCAGTGCTACGGACAGGGGGTTCGCAACTAATGAAAAACTGTTTTTT
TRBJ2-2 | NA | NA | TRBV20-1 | CSARGSRGELFF | TGCAGTGCTAGAGGCAGCAGGGGGGAGCTGTTTTTT
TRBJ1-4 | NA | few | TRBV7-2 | CASVRGVNEKLFF | TGTGCCAGTGTCCGGGGGGTCAATGAAAAACTGTTTTTT
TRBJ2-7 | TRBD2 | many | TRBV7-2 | CASSQQVNSGFSYEQYF | TGTGCCAGCAGCCAACAGGTTAATAGCGGGTTCTCCTACGAGCAGTACTTC
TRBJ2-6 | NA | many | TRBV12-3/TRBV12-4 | CASSTQTGKTGANVLTF | TGTGCCAGCAGTACCCAAACAGGGAAAACTGGGGCCAACGTCCTGACTTTC
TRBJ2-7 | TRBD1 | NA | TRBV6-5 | CASKTGAYEQYF | TGTGCCAGCAAAACAGGGGCCTACGAGCAGTACTTC
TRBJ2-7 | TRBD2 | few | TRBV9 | CASSSPGLNDEQYF | TGTGCCAGCAGCTCGCCGGGACTAAACGACGAGCAGTACTTC
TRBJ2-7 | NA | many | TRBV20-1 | CSAREGRGSTYEQYF | TGCAGTGCTAGAGAGGGCAGGGGATCTACCTACGAGCAGTACTTC
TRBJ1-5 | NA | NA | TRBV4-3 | CASSQEPGGQPQHF | TGCGCCAGCAGCCAAGAACCAGGTGGGCAGCCCCAGCATTTT
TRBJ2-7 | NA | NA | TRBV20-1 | CSASPRDEQYF | TGCAGTGCTAGCCCTAGAGACGAGCAGTACTTC
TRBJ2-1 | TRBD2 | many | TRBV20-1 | CSATFSGGATEQFF | TGCAGTGCTACCTTTAGCGGGGGGGCCACTGAGCAGTTCTTC
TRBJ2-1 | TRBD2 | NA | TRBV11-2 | CASSRTSGGHSIYNEQFF | TGTGCCAGCAGCCGGACTAGCGGGGGCCATTCCATCTACAATGAGCAGTTCTTC
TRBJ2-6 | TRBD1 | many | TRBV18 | CASSPRAGGSLSGANVLTF | TGTGCCAGCTCACCACGGGCAGGGGGCTCTCTCTCTGGGGCCAACGTCCTGACTTTC
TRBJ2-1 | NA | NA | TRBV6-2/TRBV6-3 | CASSYATYNEQFF | TGTGCCAGCAGTTACGCCACCTACAATGAGCAGTTCTTC
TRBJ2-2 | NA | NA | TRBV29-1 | CSVSRGGEGTGELFF | TGCAGCGTTTCAAGGGGGGGGGAGGGGACCGGGGAGCTGTTTTTT
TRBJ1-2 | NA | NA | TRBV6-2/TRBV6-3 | CASSSTGLYGYTF | TGTGCCAGCAGTTCAACAGGACTCTATGGCTACACCTTC
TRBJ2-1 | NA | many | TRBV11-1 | CASQGPGNNEQFF | TGTGCCAGCCAGGGTCCGGGAAACAATGAGCAGTTCTTC
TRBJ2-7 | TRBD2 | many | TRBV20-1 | CSARAPSGGPSYEQYF | TGCAGTGCTAGAGCCCCTAGCGGGGGCCCTTCCTACGAGCAGTACTTC
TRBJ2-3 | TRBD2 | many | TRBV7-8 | CASSLAQRGEGTDTQYF | TGTGCCAGCAGCTTAGCCCAGCGGGGGGAAGGCACAGATACGCAGTATTTT
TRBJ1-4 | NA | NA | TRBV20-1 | CSARVGNIVEKLFF | TGCAGTGCTAGAGTTGGGAACATAGTTGAAAAACTGTTTTTT
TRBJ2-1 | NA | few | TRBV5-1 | CASSPGHLLSNEQFF | TGCGCCAGCAGCCCGGGACACCTTTTGAGCAATGAGCAGTTCTTC
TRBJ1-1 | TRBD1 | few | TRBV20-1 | CSAGGGQGNTEAFF | TGCAGTGCTGGGGGGGGACAGGGGAACACTGAAGCTTTCTTT
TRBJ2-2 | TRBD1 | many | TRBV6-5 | CASSYWTGPNTGELFF | TGTGCCAGCAGTTACTGGACAGGGCCGAACACCGGGGAGCTGTTTTTT
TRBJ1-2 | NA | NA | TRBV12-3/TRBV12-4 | CASSLARTNYGYTF | TGTGCCAGCAGTTTAGCCAGGACTAACTATGGCTACACCTTC
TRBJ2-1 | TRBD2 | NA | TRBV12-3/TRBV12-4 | CASTPAGGPYNEQFF | TGTGCCAGCACCCCCGCGGGGGGGCCCTACAATGAGCAGTTCTTC
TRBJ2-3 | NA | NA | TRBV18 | CASSRDRNTDTQYF | TGTGCCAGCTCGCGGGACAGAAACACAGATACGCAGTATTTT
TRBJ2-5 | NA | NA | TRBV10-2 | CASSFDTRVWKETQYF | TGCGCCAGCAGTTTCGATACCAGGGTTTGGAAAGAGACCCAGTACTTC
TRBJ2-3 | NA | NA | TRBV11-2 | CASGAQTGWGLSTDTQYF | TGTGCCAGCGGGGCCCAAACAGGGTGGGGGCTTAGCACAGATACGCAGTATTTT
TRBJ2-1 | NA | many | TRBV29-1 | CSVAGRGLDEQFF | TGCAGCGTTGCGGGCAGGGGCCTGGATGAGCAGTTCTTC
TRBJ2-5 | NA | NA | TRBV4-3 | CASSPAVYQETQYF | TGCGCCAGCAGTCCGGCGGTGTACCAAGAGACCCAGTACTTC
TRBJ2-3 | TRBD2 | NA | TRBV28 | CASSSRRLAGDADTQYF | TGTGCCAGCAGTTCCCGCCGACTAGCGGGGGACGCAGATACGCAGTATTTT
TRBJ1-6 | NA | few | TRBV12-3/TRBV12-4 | CASSLDQGRGSPLHF | TGTGCCAGCAGTTTAGATCAGGGAAGGGGTTCACCCCTCCACTTT
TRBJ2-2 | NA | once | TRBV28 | CASSLKLDGELFF | TGTGCCAGCAGCCTAAAGCTGGACGGGGAGCTGTTTTTT
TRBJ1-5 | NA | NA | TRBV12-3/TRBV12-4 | CASSQGISQPQHF | TGTGCCAGCAGTCAGGGTATTAGTCAGCCCCAGCATTTT
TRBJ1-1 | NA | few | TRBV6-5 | CASSYSGEGMNTEAFF | TGTGCCAGCAGTTACTCGGGGGAGGGAATGAACACTGAAGCTTTCTTT
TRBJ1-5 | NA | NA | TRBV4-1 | CASSQDGQPQHF | TGCGCCAGCAGCCAAGACGGGCAGCCCCAGCATTTT
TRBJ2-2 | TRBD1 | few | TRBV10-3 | CANRDSENTGELFF | TGTGCCAACAGGGACAGTGAGAACACCGGGGAGCTGTTTTTT
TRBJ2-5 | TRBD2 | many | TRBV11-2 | CASSLGSGTGEETQYF | TGTGCCAGCAGCTTAGGTAGCGGGACGGGAGAAGAGACCCAGTACTTC
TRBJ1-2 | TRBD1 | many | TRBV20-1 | CSAAPGQGYGYTF | TGCAGTGCTGCCCCCGGACAGGGGTATGGCTACACCTTC
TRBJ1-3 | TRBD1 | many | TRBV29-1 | CSVVYGTGISGNTIYF | TGCAGCGTTGTATATGGGACAGGCATCTCTGGAAACACCATATATTTT
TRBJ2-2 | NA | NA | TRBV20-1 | CSARYVDTGELFF | TGCAGTGCTAGATACGTCGACACCGGGGAGCTGTTTTTT
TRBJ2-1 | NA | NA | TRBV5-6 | CASSPGLFYNEQFF | TGTGCCAGCAGCCCGGGACTCTTCTACAATGAGCAGTTCTTC
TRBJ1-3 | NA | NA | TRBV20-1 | CSAPTGTRSGNTIYF | TGCAGTGCTCCCACCGGGACACGCTCTGGAAACACCATATATTTT
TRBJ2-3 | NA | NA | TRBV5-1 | CASSSAGTNTDTQYF | TGCGCCAGCAGCTCGGCAGGTACAAACACAGATACGCAGTATTTT
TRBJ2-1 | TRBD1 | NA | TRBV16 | CASSLQGAKHNEQFF | TGTGCCAGCAGCCTGCAGGGGGCAAAACACAATGAGCAGTTCTTC
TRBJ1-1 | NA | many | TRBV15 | CATNSDSGGENTEAFF | TGTGCCACTAATTCAGACAGTGGTGGTGAGAACACTGAAGCTTTCTTT
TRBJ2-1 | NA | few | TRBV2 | CAGAGWSEDYNEQFF | TGTGCCGGAGCTGGGTGGTCAGAGGACTACAATGAGCAGTTCTTC
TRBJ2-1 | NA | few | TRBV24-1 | CATSDRSSSSYNEQFF | TGTGCCACCAGTGACCGTAGTTCCAGCTCCTACAATGAGCAGTTCTTC
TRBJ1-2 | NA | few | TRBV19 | CASSVNSDYGYTF | TGTGCCAGTAGTGTTAACAGTGACTATGGCTACACCTTC
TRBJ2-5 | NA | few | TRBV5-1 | CASTPNRGGGGETQYF | TGCGCCAGCACCCCAAACCGGGGAGGGGGAGGAGAGACCCAGTACTTC
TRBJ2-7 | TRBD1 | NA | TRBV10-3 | CAISRDSHEQYF | TGTGCCATCAGCCGGGACAGCCACGAGCAGTACTTC
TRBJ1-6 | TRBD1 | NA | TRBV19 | CASRAGGASPLHF | TGTGCCAGTAGAGCAGGGGGGGCTTCACCCCTCCACTTT
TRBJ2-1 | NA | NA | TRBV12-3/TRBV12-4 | CASSLGWQFF | TGTGCCAGCAGTTTAGGGTGGCAGTTCTTC
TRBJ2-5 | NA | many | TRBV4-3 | CASSQDTSKETQYF | TGCGCCAGCAGCCAAGACACTAGTAAAGAGACCCAGTACTTC
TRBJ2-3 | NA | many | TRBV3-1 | CASSQSGLPRLTQYF | TGTGCCAGCAGCCAATCGGGACTCCCTAGACTTACGCAGTATTTT
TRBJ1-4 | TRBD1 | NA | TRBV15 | CATSRGIAGTGDEKLFF | TGTGCCACCAGCAGAGGAATTGCCGGGACAGGGGATGAAAAACTGTTTTTT
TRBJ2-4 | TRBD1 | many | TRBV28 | CASNRQGLLAKNIQYF | TGTGCCAGCAACCGACAGGGTCTCTTAGCCAAAAACATTCAGTACTTC
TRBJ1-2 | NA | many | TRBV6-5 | CASSYFRGGETF | TGTGCCAGCAGTTACTTTAGGGGAGGAGAAACCTTC
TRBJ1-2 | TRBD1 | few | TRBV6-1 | CASGRQGAKYGYTF | TGTGCCAGCGGTAGACAGGGGGCAAAGTATGGCTACACCTTC